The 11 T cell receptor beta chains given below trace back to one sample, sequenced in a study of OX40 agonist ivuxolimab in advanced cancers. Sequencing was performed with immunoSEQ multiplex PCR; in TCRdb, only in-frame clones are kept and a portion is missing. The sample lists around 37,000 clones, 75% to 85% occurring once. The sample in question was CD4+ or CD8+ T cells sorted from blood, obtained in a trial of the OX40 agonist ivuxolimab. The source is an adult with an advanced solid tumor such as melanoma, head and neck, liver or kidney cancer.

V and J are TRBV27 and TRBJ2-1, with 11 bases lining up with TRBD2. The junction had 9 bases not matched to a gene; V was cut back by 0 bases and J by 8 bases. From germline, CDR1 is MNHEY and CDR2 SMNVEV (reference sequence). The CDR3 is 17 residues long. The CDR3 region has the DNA TGTGCCAGCAGTTTATCGCTAGCGGGAGGTCGGGACCATGAGCAGTTCTTC. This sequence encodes CASSLSLAGGRDHEQFF.

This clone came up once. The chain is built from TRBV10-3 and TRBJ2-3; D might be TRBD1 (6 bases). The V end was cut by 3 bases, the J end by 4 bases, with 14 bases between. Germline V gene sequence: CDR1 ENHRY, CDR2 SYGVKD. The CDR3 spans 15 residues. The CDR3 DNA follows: TGTGCCATCAGTGATGGGACAAGAAAAGCAGATACGCAGTATTTT. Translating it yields CAISDGTRKADTQYF.

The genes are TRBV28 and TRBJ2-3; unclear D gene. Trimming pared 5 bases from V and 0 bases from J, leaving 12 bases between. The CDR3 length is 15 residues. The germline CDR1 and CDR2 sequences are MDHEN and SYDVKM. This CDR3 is CASSTRSSSTDTQYF. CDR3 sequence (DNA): TGTGCCAGCAGTACCCGGTCTTCTAGCACAGATACGCAGTATTTT. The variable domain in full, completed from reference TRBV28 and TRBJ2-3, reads DVKVTQSSRYLVKRTGEKVFLECVQDMDHENMFWYRQDPGLGLRLIYFSYDVKMKEKGDIPEGYSVSREKKERFSLILESASTNQTSMYLCASSTRSSSTDTQYFGPGTRLTVL.

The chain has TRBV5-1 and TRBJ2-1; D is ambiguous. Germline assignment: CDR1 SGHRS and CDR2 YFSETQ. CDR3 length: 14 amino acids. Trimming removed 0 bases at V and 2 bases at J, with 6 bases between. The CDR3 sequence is CASSLGDTYNEQFF. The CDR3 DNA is TGCGCCAGCAGCTTGGGAGACACCTACAATGAGCAGTTCTTC. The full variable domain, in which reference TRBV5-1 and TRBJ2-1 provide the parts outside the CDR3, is KAGVTQTPRYLIKTRGQQVTLSCSPISGHRSVSWYQQTPGQGLQFLFEYFSETQRNKGNFPGRFSGRQFSNSRSEMNVSTLELGDSALYLCASSLGDTYNEQFFGPGTRLTVL.

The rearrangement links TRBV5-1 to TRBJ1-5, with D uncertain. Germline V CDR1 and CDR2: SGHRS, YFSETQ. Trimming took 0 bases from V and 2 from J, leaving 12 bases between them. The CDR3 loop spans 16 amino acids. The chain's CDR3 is CASSLGTVIGNQPQHF. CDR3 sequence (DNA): TGCGCCAGCAGCTTGGGGACCGTAATCGGCAATCAGCCCCAGCATTTT.

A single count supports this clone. As DNA, the CDR3 is TGTGCCAGCAGCTTGGACCAGGGCGACGAGCAGTACTTC. This sequence encodes CASSLDQGDEQYF. This chain links TRBV5-8 with TRBJ2-7, with D tentatively TRBD1 (5 bases). V lost 0 bases and J lost 5, with 9 bases in between. In germline, CDR1 is SGHTS, CDR2 YDEGEE. This CDR3 has 13 residues.

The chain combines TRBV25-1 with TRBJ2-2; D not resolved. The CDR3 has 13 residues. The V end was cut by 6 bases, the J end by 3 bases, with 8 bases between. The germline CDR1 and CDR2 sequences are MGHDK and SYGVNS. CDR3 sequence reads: CASRNLDTGELFF. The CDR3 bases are TGTGCCAGCAGAAATCTGGACACCGGGGAGCTGTTTTTT.

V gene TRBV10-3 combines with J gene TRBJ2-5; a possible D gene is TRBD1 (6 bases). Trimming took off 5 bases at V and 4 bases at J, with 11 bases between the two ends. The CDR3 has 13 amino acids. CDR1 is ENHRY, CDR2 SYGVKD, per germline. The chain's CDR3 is CAISPGQLETQYF. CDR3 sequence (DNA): TGTGCCATCAGTCCCGGACAGCTAGAGACCCAGTACTTC.

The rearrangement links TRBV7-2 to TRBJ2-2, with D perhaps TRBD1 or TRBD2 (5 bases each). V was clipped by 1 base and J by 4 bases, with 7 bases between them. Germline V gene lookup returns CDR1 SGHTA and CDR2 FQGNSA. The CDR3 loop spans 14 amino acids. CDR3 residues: CASSLVRGTGELFF. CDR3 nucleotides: TGTGCCAGCAGCTTAGTGAGGGGCACCGGGGAGCTGTTTTTT.

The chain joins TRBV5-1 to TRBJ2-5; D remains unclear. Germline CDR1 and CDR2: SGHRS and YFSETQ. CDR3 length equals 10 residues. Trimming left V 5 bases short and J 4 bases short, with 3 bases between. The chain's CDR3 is CASRGETQYF. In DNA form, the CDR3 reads TGCGCCAGCAGGGGAGAGACCCAGTACTTC.

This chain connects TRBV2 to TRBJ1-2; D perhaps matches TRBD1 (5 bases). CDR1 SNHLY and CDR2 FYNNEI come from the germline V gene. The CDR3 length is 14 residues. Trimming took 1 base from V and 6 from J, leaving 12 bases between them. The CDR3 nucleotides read TGTGCCAGCAGTGAAGTCGGGGGAGTAAATGGCTACACCTTC. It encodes CASSEVGGVNGYTF.